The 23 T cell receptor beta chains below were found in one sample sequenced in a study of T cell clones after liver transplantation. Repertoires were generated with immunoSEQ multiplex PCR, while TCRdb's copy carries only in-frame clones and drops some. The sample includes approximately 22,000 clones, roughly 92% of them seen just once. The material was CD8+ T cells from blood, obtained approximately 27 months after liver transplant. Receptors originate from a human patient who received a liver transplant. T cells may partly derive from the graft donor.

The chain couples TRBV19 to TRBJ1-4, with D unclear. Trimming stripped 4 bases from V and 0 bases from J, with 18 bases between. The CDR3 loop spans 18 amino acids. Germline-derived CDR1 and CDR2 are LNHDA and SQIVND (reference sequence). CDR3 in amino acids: CASSRPPGATATNEKLFF. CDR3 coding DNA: TGTGCCAGTAGTAGGCCCCCGGGAGCCACGGCAACTAATGAAAAACTGTTTTTT.

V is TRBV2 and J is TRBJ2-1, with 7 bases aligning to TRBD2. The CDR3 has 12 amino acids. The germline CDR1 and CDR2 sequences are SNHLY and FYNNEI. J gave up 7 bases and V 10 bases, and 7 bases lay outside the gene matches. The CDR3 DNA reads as TGTGCCAACGGACTAGGGTTGAATGAGCAGTTCTTC. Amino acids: CANGLGLNEQFF.

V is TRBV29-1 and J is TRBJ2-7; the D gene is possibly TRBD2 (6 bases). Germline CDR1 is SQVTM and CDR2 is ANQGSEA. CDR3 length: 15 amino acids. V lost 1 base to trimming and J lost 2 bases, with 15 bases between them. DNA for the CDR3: TGCAGCGTTGAAGCCAAGGACGGGGGAACCTACGAGCAGTACTTC. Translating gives CSVEAKDGGTYEQYF.

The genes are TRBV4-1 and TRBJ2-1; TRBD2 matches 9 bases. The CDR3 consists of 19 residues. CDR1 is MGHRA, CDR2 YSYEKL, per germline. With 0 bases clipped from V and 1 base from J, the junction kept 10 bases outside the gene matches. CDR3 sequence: CASSQDRLAEGASYNEQFF. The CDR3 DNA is TGCGCCAGCAGCCAAGATCGACTAGCGGAGGGGGCTTCCTACAATGAGCAGTTCTTC.

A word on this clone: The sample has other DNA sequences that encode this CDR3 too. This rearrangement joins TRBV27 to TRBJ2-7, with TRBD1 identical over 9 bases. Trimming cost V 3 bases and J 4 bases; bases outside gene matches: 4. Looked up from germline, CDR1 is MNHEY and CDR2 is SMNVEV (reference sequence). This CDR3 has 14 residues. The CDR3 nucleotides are TGTGCCAGCAGTTTCGGGACAGGGACGTACGAGCAGTACTTC. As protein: CASSFGTGTYEQYF.

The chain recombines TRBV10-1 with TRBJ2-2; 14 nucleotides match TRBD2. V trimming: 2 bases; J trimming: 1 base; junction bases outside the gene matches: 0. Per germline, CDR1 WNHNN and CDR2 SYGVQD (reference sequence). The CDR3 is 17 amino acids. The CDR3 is CASSEGLAGGNTGELFF. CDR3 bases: TGCGCCAGCAGTGAGGGACTAGCGGGAGGGAACACCGGGGAGCTGTTTTTT.

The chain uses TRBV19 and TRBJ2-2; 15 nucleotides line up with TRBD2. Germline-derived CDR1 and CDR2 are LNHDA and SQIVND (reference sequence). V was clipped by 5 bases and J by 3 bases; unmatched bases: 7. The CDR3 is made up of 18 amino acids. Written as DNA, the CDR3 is TGTGCCAGTAGTGAGGGGGGACTAGCGGGAGGATACACCGGGGAGCTGTTTTTT. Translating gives CASSEGGLAGGYTGELFF.

The DNA of the CDR3 is TGTGCCAGCAGTTACTCAGGAGGCTCCTACAATGAGCAGTTCTTC. This encodes CASSYSGGSYNEQFF. V and J are TRBV6-6 and TRBJ2-1; TRBD2 is a possible D gene (5 bases). Germline values: CDR1 MNHNY, CDR2 SVGAGI (reference sequence). The ends were cut back, 0 bases at V and 0 bases at J, with 6 bases in the middle. The CDR3 has 15 amino acids.

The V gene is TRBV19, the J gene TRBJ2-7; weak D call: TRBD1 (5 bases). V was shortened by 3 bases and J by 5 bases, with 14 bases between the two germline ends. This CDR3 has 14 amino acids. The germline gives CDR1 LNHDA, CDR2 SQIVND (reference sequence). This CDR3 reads CASSISRAADEQYF. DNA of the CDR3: TGTGCCAGTAGTATTTCCAGGGCCGCCGACGAGCAGTACTTC.

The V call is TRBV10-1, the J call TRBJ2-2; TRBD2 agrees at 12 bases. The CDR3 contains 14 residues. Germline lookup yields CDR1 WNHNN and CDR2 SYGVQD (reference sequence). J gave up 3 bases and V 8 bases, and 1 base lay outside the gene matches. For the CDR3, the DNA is TGCGCCAGCGGGACTAGCGGGCACACCGGGGAGCTGTTTTTT. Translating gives CASGTSGHTGELFF.

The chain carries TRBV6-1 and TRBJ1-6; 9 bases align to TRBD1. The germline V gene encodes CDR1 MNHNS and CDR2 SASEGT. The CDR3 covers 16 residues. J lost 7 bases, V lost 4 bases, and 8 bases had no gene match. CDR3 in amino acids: CASSAESGTGNSPLHF. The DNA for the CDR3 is TGTGCCAGCAGTGCGGAGAGTGGGACAGGGAATTCACCCCTCCACTTT.

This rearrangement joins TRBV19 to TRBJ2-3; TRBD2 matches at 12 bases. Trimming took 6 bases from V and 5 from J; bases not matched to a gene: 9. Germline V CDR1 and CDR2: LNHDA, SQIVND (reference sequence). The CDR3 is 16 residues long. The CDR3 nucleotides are TGTGCCAGTAGCCGTCTAGCGGGAGGGCCCAGAGATACGCAGTATTTT. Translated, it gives CASSRLAGGPRDTQYF.

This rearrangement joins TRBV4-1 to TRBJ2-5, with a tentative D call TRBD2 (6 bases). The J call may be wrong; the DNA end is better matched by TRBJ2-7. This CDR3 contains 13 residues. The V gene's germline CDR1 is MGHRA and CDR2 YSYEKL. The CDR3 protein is CASSLGGSYEQYF. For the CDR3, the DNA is TGCGCCAGCAGCTTGGGGGGAAGCTACGAGCAGTACTTC.

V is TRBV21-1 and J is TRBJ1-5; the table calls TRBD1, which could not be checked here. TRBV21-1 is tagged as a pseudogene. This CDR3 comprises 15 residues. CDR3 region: CASSKRGQENQPQHF. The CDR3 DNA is TGTGCCAGCAGCAAACGGGGACAGGAAAATCAGCCCCAGCATTTT.

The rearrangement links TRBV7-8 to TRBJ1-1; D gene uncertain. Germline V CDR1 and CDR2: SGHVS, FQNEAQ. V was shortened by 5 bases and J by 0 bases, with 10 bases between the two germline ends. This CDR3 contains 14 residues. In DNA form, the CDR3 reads TGTGCCAGCAGCCCCGGGAGCATGAACACTGAAGCTTTCTTT. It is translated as CASSPGSMNTEAFF.

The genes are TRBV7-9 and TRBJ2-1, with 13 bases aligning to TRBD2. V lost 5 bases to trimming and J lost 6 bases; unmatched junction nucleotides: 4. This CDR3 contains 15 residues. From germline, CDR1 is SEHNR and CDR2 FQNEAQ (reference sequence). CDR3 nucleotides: TGTGCCAGCAGCCTGACTAGCGGGAGGTCCAATGAGCAGTTCTTC. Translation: CASSLTSGRSNEQFF.

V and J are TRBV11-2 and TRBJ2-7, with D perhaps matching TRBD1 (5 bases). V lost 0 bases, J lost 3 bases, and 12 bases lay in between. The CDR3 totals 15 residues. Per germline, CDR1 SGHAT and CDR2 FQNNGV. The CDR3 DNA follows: TGTGCCAGCAGCTTAGATCAGGGAAGGGTCTACGAGCAGTACTTC. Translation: CASSLDQGRVYEQYF.

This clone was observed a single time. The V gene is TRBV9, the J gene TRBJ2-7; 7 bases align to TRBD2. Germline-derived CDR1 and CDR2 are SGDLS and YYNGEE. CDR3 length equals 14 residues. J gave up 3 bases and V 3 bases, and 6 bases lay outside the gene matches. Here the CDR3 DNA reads TGTGCCAGCAGCGGAGGGGCGGGAGTCTACGAGCAGTACTTC. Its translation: CASSGGAGVYEQYF.

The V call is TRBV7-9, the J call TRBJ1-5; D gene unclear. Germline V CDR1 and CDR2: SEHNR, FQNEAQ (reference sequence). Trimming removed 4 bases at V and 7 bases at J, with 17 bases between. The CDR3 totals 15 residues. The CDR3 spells CASSSSRLHGQPQHF. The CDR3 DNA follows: TGTGCCAGCAGCTCTTCCCGTTTACACGGACAGCCCCAGCATTTT.

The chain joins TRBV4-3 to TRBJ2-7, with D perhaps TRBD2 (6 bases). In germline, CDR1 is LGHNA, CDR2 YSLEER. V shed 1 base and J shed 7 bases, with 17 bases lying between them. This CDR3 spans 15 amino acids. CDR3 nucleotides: TGCGCCAGCAGCCAAGGGTCTAGCGAGGCTTTAGAGCAGTACTTC. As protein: CASSQGSSEALEQYF.

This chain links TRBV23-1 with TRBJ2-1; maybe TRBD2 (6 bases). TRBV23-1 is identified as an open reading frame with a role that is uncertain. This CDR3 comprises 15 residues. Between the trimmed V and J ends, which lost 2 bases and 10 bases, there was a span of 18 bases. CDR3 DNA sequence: TGCGCCAGCAGTCAAATCTTAGCGGTGGTCCTCGAGCAGTTCTTC. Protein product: CASSQILAVVLEQFF.

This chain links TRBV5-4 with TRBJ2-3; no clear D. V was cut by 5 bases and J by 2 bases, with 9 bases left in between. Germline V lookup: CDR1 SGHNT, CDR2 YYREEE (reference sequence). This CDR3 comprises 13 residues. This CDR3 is CASRPWDTDTQYF. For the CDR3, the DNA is TGTGCCAGCAGGCCCTGGGACACAGATACGCAGTATTTT.

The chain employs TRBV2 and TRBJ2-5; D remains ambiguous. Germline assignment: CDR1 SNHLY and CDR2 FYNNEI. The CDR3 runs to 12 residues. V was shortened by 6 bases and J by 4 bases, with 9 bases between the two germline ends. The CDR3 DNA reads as TGTGCCAGCAGCTTAATGAGAGAGACCCAGTACTTC. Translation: CASSLMRETQYF.